The clone carrying this T cell receptor (beta chain) was picked up one time. This record comes from a study of blood T cell repertoires in COVID-19. Study summary: Samples taken during acute and convalescent COVID-19 were collected in the United States, Italy and Spain. T cells, B-cell-depleted T cells, or PBMCs supplied cDNA or gDNA.

Germline CDR1 and CDR2: SNHLY and FYNNEI. The V gene end was trimmed by 10 bases and the J gene end by 0 bases; junction bases not matched to a gene: 3. The CDR3 has 15 residues. Under the authors' procedure: Reference gene primer amplification gave nucleated cell count estimates. Sequencing used immunoSEQ multiplex PCR; TCRdb keeps in-frame clones, though not all of them. D and trimming were read from the DNA, whereas the V and J calls and clone size are those reported in that table. The data hold about 140,000 clones, with over 80% observed a single time. This TCR was sampled from a man aged 50 to 60 who had recovered from COVID-19. The specimen was peripheral blood. V and J are TRBV2 and TRBJ2-3; 14 nucleotides match TRBD2. The CDR3 coding sequence is TGTGCCATGGGACTAGCGGGGGTAAGCACAGATACGCAGTATTTT. This sequence encodes CAMGLAGVSTDTQYF.